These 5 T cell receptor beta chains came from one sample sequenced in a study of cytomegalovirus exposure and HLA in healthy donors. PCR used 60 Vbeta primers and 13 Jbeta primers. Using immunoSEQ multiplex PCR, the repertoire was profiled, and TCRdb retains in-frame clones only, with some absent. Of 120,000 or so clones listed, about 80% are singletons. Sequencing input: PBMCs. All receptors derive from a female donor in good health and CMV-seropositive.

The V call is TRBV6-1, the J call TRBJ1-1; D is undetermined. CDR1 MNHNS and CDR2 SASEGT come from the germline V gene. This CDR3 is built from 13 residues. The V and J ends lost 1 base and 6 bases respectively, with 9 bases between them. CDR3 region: CASSEDPTAEAFF. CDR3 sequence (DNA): TGTGCCAGCAGTGAAGATCCCACGGCTGAAGCTTTCTTT.

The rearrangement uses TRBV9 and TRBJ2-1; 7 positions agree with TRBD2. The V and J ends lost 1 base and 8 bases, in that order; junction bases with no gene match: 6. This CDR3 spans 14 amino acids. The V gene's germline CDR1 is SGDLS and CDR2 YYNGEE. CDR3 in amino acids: CASSVTGLVYEQFF. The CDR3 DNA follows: TGTGCCAGCAGCGTAACCGGACTAGTCTATGAGCAGTTCTTC.

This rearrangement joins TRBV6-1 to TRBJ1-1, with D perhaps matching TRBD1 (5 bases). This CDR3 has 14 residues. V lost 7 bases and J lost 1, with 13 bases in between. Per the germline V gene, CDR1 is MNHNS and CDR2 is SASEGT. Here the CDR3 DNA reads TGTGCCAGCATGTCTGGGGCTAAGAACACTGAAGCTTTCTTT. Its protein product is CASMSGAKNTEAFF.

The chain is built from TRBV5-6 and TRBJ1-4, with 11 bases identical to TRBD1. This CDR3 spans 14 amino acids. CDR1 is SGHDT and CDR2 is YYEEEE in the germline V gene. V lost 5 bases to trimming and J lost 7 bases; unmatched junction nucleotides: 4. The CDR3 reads CASSFGQGAEKLFF. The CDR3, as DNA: TGTGCCAGCAGTTTCGGACAGGGGGCTGAAAAACTGTTTTTT.

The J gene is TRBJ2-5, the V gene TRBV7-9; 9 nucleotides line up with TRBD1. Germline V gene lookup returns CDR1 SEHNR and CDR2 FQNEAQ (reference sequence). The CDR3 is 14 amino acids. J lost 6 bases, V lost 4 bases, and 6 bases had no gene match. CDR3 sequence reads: CASSWDREGQTQYF. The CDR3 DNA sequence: TGTGCCAGCAGCTGGGACAGGGAAGGTCAGACCCAGTACTTC.